What follows are 14 T cell receptor beta chains derived from one specimen sequenced in a study of blood T cell repertoires in COVID-19. Profiled with immunoSEQ multiplex PCR; TCRdb holds only in-frame clones, not every one. The table shows under 350,000 clones, with approximately 83% occurring only once. The material sequenced was PBMCs or T cells enriched from blood (not recorded which). The receptors stem from a woman between 40 and 50 years old with acute COVID-19.

This chain joins TRBV4-3 and TRBJ1-2, with D possibly matching TRBD1 (6 bases). V gave up 0 bases and J gave up 3 bases, with 17 bases separating them. CDR3 length equals 17 residues. Germline V gene lookup returns CDR1 LGHNA and CDR2 YSLEER. The CDR3 DNA reads TGCGCCAGCAGCCAAGACCAACAGGGAGAAGGAGACTATGGCTACACCTTC. Translating it yields CASSQDQQGEGDYGYTF.

The chain is built from TRBV7-3 and TRBJ2-1; 9 nucleotides align to TRBD1. The CDR3 is 19 residues long. Germline V CDR1 and CDR2: SGHTA, FQGTGA. The V gene end was trimmed by 4 bases and the J gene end by 5 bases; junction bases not matched to a gene: 18. This CDR3 reads CASSSPTGGRGPGHNEQFF. DNA of the CDR3: TGTGCCAGCAGCTCTCCAACAGGGGGCCGGGGCCCCGGCCACAATGAGCAGTTCTTC.

The chain links TRBV28 to TRBJ1-1; 7 nucleotides align to TRBD1. V lost 10 bases and J lost 8; bases outside the gene matches: 10. Germline lookup yields CDR1 MDHEN and CDR2 SYDVKM. This CDR3 is 12 amino acids long. CDR3 amino acids: CATKGDSLEAFF. CDR3 sequence (DNA): TGTGCCACCAAGGGGGACAGTTTGGAAGCTTTCTTT. The variable domain in full, completed from reference TRBV28 and TRBJ1-1, reads DVKVTQSSRYLVKRTGEKVFLECVQDMDHENMFWYRQDPGLGLRLIYFSYDVKMKEKGDIPEGYSVSREKKERFSLILESASTNQTSMYLCATKGDSLEAFFGQGTRLTVV.

This sequence joins TRBV19 and TRBJ1-1; 9 positions agree with TRBD1. CDR1 and CDR2 (germline): LNHDA, SQIVND (reference sequence). This CDR3 region has 16 residues. V lost 1 base, J lost 4 bases, and 7 bases stayed unmatched. The CDR3 sequence: CASSIVGDRVSTEAFF. For the CDR3, the DNA is TGTGCCAGTAGTATAGTTGGGGACAGGGTGTCCACTGAAGCTTTCTTT. The full variable domain, in which reference TRBV19 and TRBJ1-1 provide the parts outside the CDR3, is DGGITQSPKYLFRKEGQNVTLSCEQNLNHDAMYWYRQDPGQGLRLIYYSQIVNDFQKGDIAEGYSVSREKKESFPLTVTSAQKNPTAFYLCASSIVGDRVSTEAFFGQGTRLTVV.

The V call is TRBV20-1, the J call TRBJ1-5; 8 nucleotides agree with TRBD1. The V segment lost 3 bases and the J segment 4 bases; nucleotides outside the gene matches: 5. CDR3 length: 14 amino acids. The germline V gene encodes CDR1 DFQATT and CDR2 SNEGSKA (reference sequence). For the CDR3, the DNA is TGCAGTGCTAGTCAGGGGGCGAATAATCAGCCCCAGCATTTT. Residues: CSASQGANNQPQHF.

This clone was picked up one time. The chain combines TRBV7-6 with TRBJ1-1; tentative D call: TRBD1 (5 bases). The germline V gene has CDR1 SGHVS and CDR2 FNYEAQ. V shed 1 base and J shed 4 bases, with 13 bases lying between them. The CDR3 totals 15 residues. As DNA, the CDR3 is TGTGCCAGCAGCTTAGTCCAGGGCGGTGGCACTGAAGCTTTCTTT. It is translated as CASSLVQGGGTEAFF.

CDR3 in DNA: TGCGCCAGCAGCTCGAACAGGGGGCAGGACTATGGCTACACCTTC. The encoded protein is CASSSNRGQDYGYTF. The rearrangement uses TRBV5-1 and TRBJ1-2; 9 bases are shared with TRBD1. In germline, CDR1 is SGHRS, CDR2 YFSETQ. The CDR3 covers 15 residues. The V segment lost 3 bases and the J segment 3 bases; nucleotides outside the gene matches: 6.

V gene TRBV12-3 or TRBV12-4 combines with J gene TRBJ1-1, with D uncertain. V was trimmed by 7 bases and J by 6 bases, leaving 15 bases between them. The CDR3 length is 13 residues. The CDR3 loop reads CASTTGSYAEAFF. The DNA of the CDR3 is TGTGCCAGCACCACCGGTTCTTACGCTGAAGCTTTCTTT.

This chain links TRBV28 with TRBJ1-3, with D maybe TRBD1 (6 bases). There are 17 residues in the CDR3. Per germline, CDR1 MDHEN and CDR2 SYDVKM. V was shortened by 5 bases and J by 4 bases, with 21 bases between the two germline ends. For the CDR3, the DNA is TGTGCCAGCAGTGATTCCGGACCGCAGGGGTACGGAAACACCATATATTTT. Protein: CASSDSGPQGYGNTIYF.

The sample holds a few counts of this clone. The chain employs TRBV10-1 and TRBJ1-2, with 7 bases fitting TRBD1. V lost 0 bases and J lost 0; bases outside the gene matches: 7. Germline V CDR1 and CDR2: WNHNN, SYGVQD (reference sequence). The CDR3 is 17 residues long. CDR3 DNA sequence: TGCGCCAGCAGTGAGTCGATTGGGACAGACTCTAACTATGGCTACACCTTC. Translated: CASSESIGTDSNYGYTF.

This clone showed up just a few times. The junction shows a germline mismatch at one end, possibly a read error. The J gene is TRBJ2-4, the V gene TRBV5-4; D might be TRBD1 (6 bases). This CDR3 has 15 residues. Germline CDR1 and CDR2: SGHNT and YYREEE (reference sequence). The CDR3 DNA follows: TGTGCCAGCAGTTTGGGGGCATCAGCCAAAAACATTCAGTACTTC. It translates to CASSLGASAKNIQYF.

CDR3 nucleotide sequence: TGTGCCAGCAGTTTTCAAGATACGCAGTATTTT. It is translated as CASSFQDTQYF. V gene TRBV12-3 or TRBV12-4 combines with J gene TRBJ2-3; D not resolved. Trimming pared 3 bases from V and 5 bases from J, leaving 3 bases between. The CDR3 loop spans 11 amino acids.

V usage is TRBV29-1 and J usage is TRBJ1-4, with D possibly being TRBD1 (6 bases). CDR3 size: 15 residues. The germline gives CDR1 SQVTM, CDR2 ANQGSEA. V lost 7 bases and J lost 5, with 20 bases in between. The CDR3 bases are TGCAGCGCTACCCTTCACAGGGTGGGGAATGAAAAACTGTTTTTT. Residues: CSATLHRVGNEKLFF.

The J gene is TRBJ1-2, the V gene TRBV29-1, with D possibly being TRBD1 (5 bases). The CDR3 covers 14 residues. Germline assignment: CDR1 SQVTM and CDR2 ANQGSEA. V was cut by 3 bases and J by 4 bases, with 15 bases left in between. CDR3 sequence reads: CSVERDSRIYGYTF. CDR3 nucleotides: TGCAGCGTTGAGCGCGACAGCAGGATCTATGGCTACACCTTC.